The clone carrying this T cell receptor (beta chain) was detected many times. The data originate from a study of neurological immune-mediated disorders. Germline loops: CDR1 SGHNT, CDR2 YENEEA. The CDR3 spans 15 residues. Trimming cost V 5 bases and J 1 base; bases outside gene matches: 6. TCRdb re-analysed the 5' RACE reads in MiXCR, keeping a single row per CDR3 protein. The sample consists of tens of thousands of distinct CDR3 sequences, around 14% of them appearing once. The chain couples TRBV11-3 to TRBJ1-1; 8 nucleotides align to TRBD1. Material for sequencing was PBMCs. The origin of this receptor is a woman aged 45-65 years in good health. In DNA, the CDR3 is TGTGCCAGCAGCGCGTTGGGACAGGCGAACACTGAAGCTTTCTTT. Translating gives CASSALGQANTEAFF.